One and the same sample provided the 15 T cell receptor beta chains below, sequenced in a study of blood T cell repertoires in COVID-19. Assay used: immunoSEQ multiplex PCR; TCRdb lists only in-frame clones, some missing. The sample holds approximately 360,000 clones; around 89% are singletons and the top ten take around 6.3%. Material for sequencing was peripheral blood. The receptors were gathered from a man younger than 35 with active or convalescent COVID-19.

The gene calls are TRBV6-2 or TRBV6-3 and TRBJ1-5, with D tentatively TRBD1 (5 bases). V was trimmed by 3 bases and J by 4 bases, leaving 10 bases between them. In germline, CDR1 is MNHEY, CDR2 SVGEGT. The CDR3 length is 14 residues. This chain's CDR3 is CASSYGGYNQPQHF. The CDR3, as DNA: TGTGCCAGCAGTTATGGGGGGTATAATCAGCCCCAGCATTTT.

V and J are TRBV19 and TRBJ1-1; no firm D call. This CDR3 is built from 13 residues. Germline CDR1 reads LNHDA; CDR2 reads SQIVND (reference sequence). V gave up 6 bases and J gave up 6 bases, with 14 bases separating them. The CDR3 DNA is TGTGCCAGTAGCATTACCGGTAACGCTGAAGCTTTCTTT. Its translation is CASSITGNAEAFF.

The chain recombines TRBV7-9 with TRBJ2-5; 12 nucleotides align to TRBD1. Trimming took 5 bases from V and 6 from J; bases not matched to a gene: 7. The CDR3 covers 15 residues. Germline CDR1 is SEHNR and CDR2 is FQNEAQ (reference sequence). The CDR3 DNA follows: TGTGCCAGCAGCCCGCCCGGGACAGGGGGCAAGACCCAGTACTTC. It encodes CASSPPGTGGKTQYF.

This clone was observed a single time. DNA of the CDR3: TGTGCCACCAGCTCGGATACAGAGTCCTACGAGCAGTACTTC. Its translation: CATSSDTESYEQYF. The chain is built from TRBV15 and TRBJ2-7; unclear D gene. The V gene lost 5 bases and the J gene lost 1 base, with 12 bases spanning the gap. This CDR3 has 14 residues. Germline V gene sequence: CDR1 LNHNV, CDR2 YYDKDF (reference sequence).

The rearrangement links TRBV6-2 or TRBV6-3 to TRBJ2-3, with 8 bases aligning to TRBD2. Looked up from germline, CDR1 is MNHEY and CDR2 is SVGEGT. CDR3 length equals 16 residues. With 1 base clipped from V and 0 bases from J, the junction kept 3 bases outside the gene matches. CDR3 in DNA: TGTGCCAGCAGTTACTATCCTAGCGGGAGCACAGATACGCAGTATTTT. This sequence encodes CASSYYPSGSTDTQYF.

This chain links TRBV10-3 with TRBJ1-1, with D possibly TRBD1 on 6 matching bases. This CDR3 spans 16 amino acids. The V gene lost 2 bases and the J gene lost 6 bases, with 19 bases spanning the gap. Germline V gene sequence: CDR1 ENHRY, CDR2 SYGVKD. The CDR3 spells CAISERMGHATSEAFF. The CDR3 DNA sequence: TGTGCCATCAGTGAGAGAATGGGACACGCTACCTCTGAAGCTTTCTTT.

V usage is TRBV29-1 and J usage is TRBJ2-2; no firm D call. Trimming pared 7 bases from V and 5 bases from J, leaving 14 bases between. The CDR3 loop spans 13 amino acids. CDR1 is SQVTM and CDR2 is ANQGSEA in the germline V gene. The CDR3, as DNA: TGCAGCGCCCTGCCCTTTCGGACCGGGGAGCTGTTTTTT. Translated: CSALPFRTGELFF.

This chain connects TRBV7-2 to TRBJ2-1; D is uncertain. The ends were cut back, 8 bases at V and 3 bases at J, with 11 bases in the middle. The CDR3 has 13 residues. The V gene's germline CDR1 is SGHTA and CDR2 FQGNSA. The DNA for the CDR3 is TGTGCCAGCCTTAAGCTGAACTACAATGAGCAGTTCTTC. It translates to CASLKLNYNEQFF.

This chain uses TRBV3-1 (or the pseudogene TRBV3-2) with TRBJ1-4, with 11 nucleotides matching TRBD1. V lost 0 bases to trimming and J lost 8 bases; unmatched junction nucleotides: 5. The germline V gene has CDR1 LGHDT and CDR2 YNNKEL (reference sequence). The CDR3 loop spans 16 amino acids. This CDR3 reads CASSQEAGQGGEKLFF. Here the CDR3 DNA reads TGTGCCAGCAGCCAAGAAGCGGGACAGGGGGGGGAAAAACTGTTTTTT.

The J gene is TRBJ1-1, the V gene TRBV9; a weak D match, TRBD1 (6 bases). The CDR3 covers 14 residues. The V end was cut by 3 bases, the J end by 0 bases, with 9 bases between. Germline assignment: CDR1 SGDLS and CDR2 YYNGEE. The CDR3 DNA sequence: TGTGCCAGCAGCGCCGGACAGATGAACACTGAAGCTTTCTTT. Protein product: CASSAGQMNTEAFF.

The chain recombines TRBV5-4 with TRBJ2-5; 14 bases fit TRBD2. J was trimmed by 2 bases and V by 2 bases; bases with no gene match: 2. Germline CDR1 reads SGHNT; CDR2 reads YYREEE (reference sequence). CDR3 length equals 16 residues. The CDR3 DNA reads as TGTGCCAGCAGCTTAGGGACTAGCGGGGGACAAGAGACCCAGTACTTC. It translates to CASSLGTSGGQETQYF.

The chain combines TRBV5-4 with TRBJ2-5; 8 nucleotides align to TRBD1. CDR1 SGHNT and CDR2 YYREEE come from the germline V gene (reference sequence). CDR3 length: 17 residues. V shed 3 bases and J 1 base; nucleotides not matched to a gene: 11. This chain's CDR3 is CASSSGGQGAGQETQYF. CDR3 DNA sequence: TGTGCCAGCAGCTCTGGCGGGCAGGGGGCCGGCCAAGAGACCCAGTACTTC.

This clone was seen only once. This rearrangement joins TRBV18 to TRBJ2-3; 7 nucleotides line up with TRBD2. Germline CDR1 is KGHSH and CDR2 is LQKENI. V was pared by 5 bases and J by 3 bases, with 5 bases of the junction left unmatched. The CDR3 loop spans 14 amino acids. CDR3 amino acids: CASSATGGTDTQYF. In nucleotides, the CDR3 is TGTGCCAGCTCAGCTACGGGGGGTACAGATACGCAGTATTTT. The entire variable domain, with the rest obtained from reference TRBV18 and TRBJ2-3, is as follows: NAGVMQNPRHLVRRRGQEARLRCSPMKGHSHVYWYRQLPEEGLKFMVYLQKENIIDESGMPKERFSAEFPKEGPSILRIQQVVRGDSAAYFCASSATGGTDTQYFGPGTRLTVL.

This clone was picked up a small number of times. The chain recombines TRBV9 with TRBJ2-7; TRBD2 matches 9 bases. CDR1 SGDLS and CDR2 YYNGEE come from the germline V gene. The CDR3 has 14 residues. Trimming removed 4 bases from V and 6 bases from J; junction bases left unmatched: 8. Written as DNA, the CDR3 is TGTGCCAGCAGCCCTCTGCGGGAGGGCACCGAGCAGTACTTC. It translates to CASSPLREGTEQYF.

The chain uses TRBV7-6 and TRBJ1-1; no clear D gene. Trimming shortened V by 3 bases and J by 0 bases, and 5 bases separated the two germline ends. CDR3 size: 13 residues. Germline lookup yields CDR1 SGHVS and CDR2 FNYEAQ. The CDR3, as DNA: TGTGCCAGCAGCTTCTCCGTGAACACTGAAGCTTTCTTT. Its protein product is CASSFSVNTEAFF.